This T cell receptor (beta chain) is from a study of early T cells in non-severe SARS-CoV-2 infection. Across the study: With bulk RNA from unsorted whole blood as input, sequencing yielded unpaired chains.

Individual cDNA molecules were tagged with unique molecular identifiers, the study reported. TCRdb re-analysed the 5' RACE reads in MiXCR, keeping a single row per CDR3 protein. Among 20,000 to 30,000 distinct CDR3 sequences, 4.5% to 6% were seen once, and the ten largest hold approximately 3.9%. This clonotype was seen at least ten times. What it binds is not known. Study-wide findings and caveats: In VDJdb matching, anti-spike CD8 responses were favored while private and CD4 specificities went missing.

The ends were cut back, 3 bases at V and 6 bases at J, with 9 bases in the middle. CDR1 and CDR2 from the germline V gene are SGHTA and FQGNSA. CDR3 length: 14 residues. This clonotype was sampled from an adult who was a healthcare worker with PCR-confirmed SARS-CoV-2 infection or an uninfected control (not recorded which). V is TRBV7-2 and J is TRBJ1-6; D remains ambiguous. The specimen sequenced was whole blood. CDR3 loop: CASSFEGGNSPLHF. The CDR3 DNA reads TGTGCCAGCAGCTTTGAAGGAGGTAATTCACCCCTCCACTTT.